This TCR beta chain was sequenced during a study of siplizumab effects on memory and regulatory T cells. The study's findings and limits: Where siplizumab was present, mappable alloreactive CD4+ clones averaged around 70% Treg-derived, compared with 25% to 30% in controls. Siplizumab significantly decreased alloreactive sequences from unstimulated CD4+ memory cells. The suppressive capacity of proliferating Tregs from siplizumab cultures remained unconfirmed. Apparently key alloresponse contributors, naive T cells also seemed more diverse than memory cells.

The protocol was immunoSEQ multiplex PCR, while the TCRdb copy is restricted to in-frame clones and leaves out a portion. The sample lists around 100,000 clones, 94% seen once, with around 0.3% in the top ten. Deletions cut 1 base from V and 1 base from J, with 9 bases between. Germline CDR1 reads SGHTA; CDR2 reads FQGNSA. The CDR3 is 15 residues long. In regard to this clone: As yet, its antigen is unknown.

The chain joins TRBV7-2 to TRBJ2-3; tentatively, D is TRBD2 (6 bases). The TCR originated in a human donor in good health. Sequences were obtained from non-Treg CD4+ T cells sorted from blood. CDR3 nucleotides: TGTGCCAGCAGCTTAGGGGGAGGACGCACAGATACGCAGTATTTT. This gives the protein CASSLGGGRTDTQYF. The full variable domain, completed using reference TRBV7-2 and TRBJ2-3, is GAGVSQSPSNKVTEKGKDVELRCDPISGHTALYWYRQSLGQGLEFLIYFQGNSAPDKSGLPSDRFSAERTGGSVSTLTIQRTQQEDSAVYLCASSLGGGRTDTQYFGPGTRLTVL.